This TCR beta chain emerged from a study of T cell responses to AZD1222 COVID-19 vaccine. Whole-study findings and limits: The sample set comprised mostly white British donors with more females, and clonal diversity was possibly underestimated. In the spike-specific TCR repertoire, nearly half reportedly target unmutated variant regions.

Second-dose recipients at about 4 or about 12 weeks were treated as one pooled group. Looked up from germline, CDR1 is LNHDA and CDR2 is SQIVND (reference sequence). With 3 bases removed from V and 7 bases from J, the gap between germline ends came to 10 bases. The CDR3 runs 14 residues. Sequencing used immunoSEQ multiplex PCR; TCRdb keeps in-frame clones, though not all of them. The sample lists some 71,000 clones, about nine tenths occurring once. With regard to this clone: Its antigen is still unknown.

Sequencing used peripheral blood, obtained 28 days after the second AZD1222 dose. The rearrangement uses TRBV19 and TRBJ1-6, with a weak D call TRBD1 (5 bases). The clonotype comes from an adult who received the AZD1222 COVID-19 vaccine. CDR3: CASSIRGGNSPLHF. Written as DNA, the CDR3 is TGTGCCAGTAGTATCCGGGGGGGGAATTCACCCCTCCACTTT.